Sequencing of this TCR beta chain was carried out in a study of T cells expressing NK-cell markers. Across the whole study: Seven of the eight sequenced donors were classified as HCMV-seropositive, and one was classified as seronegative.

Comment on this clonotype: Its antigen is unidentified.

A 5'RACE template switching approach incorporating UMIs was used to make TCR beta cDNA. TCRdb re-called the 5' RACE reads and gives one entry per CDR3 protein, without DNA. This sample's table has approximately 380,000 distinct CDR3 sequences. The study, taken as a whole, reports: Several donors likewise had their CD3+CD56-NKG2C+ fraction led by these clonotypes. Specificity for HCMV among expanded NKG2C+ T cell clones was not established.

The germline V gene has CDR1 SGHDT and CDR2 YYEEEE. The CDR3 covers 16 residues. The rearrangement links TRBV5-6 to TRBJ1-6. The sample comprised blood T cells: a sorted CD56 or NKG2C T cell subset, CD4+ or CD8+ T cells, or bulk PBMC T cells (not recorded which). The receptor was derived from a man aged 18-75 years in good health. CDR3 region: CASSSFGGVYNSPLHF.